This TCR beta chain originates from a study of blood T cell repertoires in COVID-19. Across the study: Samples representing acute and convalescent COVID-19 were sourced from the United States, Italy and Spain. PBMCs, B-cell-depleted T cells, or T cells provided the cDNA or gDNA that made up the material.

Per the study methods: Amplified reference gene primers provided the basis for estimating nucleated cell counts. Data came from immunoSEQ multiplex PCR; TCRdb stores just in-frame clones and leaves some out. D and trimming were read from the DNA, whereas the V and J calls and clone size are those reported in that table. The profile shows 130,000 to 150,000 clones, 85% of them singletons. The V and J ends lost 0 bases and 4 bases, in that order; junction bases with no gene match: 3. CDR1 and CDR2 (germline): SGHRS, YFSETQ. The CDR3 is made up of 15 amino acids. The V gene is TRBV5-1, the J gene TRBJ2-5, with TRBD2 matching 10 bases. The sequencing input was peripheral blood. This TCR came from a woman aged 40 to 55 with active or convalescent COVID-19. The CDR3 region is CASSLGAGGPETQYF. The CDR3 bases are TGCGCCAGCAGCTTGGGAGCGGGGGGGCCAGAGACCCAGTACTTC. Complete variable domain (other parts from reference TRBV5-1 and TRBJ2-5): KAGVTQTPRYLIKTRGQQVTLSCSPISGHRSVSWYQQTPGQGLQFLFEYFSETQRNKGNFPGRFSGRQFSNSRSEMNVSTLELGDSALYLCASSLGAGGPETQYFGPGTRLLVL.